This T cell receptor beta chain stems from a study of blood T cells in healthy people across ages. The donors, all healthy, were Caucasians living in Russia, aged roughly 6 to 100. Each donor gave 9 to 10 milliliters of peripheral blood. A second PCR, run for about 6 to 11 cycles, used a sample-barcoded 5' primer plus a J-beta primer mix. Each cDNA molecule carried a tag from a template-switch adaptor that contained 12 random nucleotides. TCRdb recomputed calls from the 5' RACE reads with MiXCR, one row per CDR3 protein. The sample consists of under 2,000,000 distinct CDR3 sequences, about 49% of them appearing once. Germline V gene lookup returns CDR1 KGHDR and CDR2 SFDVKD. The CDR3 covers 16 residues. J was trimmed by 5 bases and V by 7 bases; bases with no gene match: 9.

Sequenced sample: blood. The chain links TRBV24-1 to TRBJ2-5; 13 nucleotides match TRBD2. This sequence originates from a woman aged 40 to 55 in good health. This chain's CDR3 is CATSWTSGGSGETQYF. Here the CDR3 DNA reads TGTGCCACCAGCTGGACTAGCGGGGGATCAGGGGAGACCCAGTACTTC.